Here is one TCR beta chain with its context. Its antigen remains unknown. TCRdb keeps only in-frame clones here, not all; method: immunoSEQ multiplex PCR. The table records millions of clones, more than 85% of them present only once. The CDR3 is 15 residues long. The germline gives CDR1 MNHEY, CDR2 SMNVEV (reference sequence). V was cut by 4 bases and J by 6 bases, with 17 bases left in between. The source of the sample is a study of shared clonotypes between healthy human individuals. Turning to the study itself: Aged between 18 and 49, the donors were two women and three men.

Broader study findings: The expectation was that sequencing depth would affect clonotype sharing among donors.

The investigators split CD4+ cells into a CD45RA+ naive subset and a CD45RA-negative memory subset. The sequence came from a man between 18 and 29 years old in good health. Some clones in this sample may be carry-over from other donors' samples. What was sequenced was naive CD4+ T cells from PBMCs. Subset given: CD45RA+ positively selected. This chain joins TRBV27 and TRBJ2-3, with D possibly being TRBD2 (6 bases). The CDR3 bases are TGTGCCAGCAGTTCCCGGATAGCGGTCCTTGATACGCAGTATTTT. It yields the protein CASSSRIAVLDTQYF.